A selection of T cell receptor beta chains follows, all from one sample in a study of spatial heterogeneity in lung cancer. TCRdb ran MiXCR on the 5' RACE reads and lists one entry per CDR3 protein. The table shows under 75,000 distinct CDR3 sequences, with approximately 12% occurring only once. The sample was PBMCs, taken at surgery. Receptor source: a male donor with early-stage non-small cell lung cancer. CDR3s include the opening cysteine and the closing phenylalanine or tryptophan. D genes are given only for firm matches. The size of a clone is reported for some rows only, either as once, few or many, or as a class for expanded clones.

V	J	size	D	CDR3	DNA
TRBV7-3	TRBJ2-3	-	TRBD2	CASSLSAGTADTQYF	TGTGCCAGCAGCTTATCAGCGGGAACCGCAGATACGCAGTATTTT
TRBV12-3/TRBV12-4	TRBJ1-1	medium-sized	-	CASSLGAGNTEAFF	TGTGCCAGCAGTTTAGGTGCAGGGAACACTGAAGCTTTCTTT
TRBV18	TRBJ1-1	-	-	CASSPPTGAGTEAFF	TGTGCCAGCTCACCACCGACAGGAGCCGGGACTGAAGCTTTCTTT
TRBV7-2	TRBJ2-3	-	-	CASSYIPGQGTDTQYF	TGTGCCAGCAGCTACATCCCGGGACAAGGCACAGATACGCAGTATTTT
TRBV7-9	TRBJ1-1	many	TRBD1	CASSYQGASPEAFF	TGTGCCAGCAGCTACCAGGGGGCGAGCCCTGAAGCTTTCTTT
TRBV10-3	TRBJ2-3	few	-	CAISGPSDTQYF	TGTGCCATCAGTGGACCCTCGGATACGCAGTATTTT
TRBV15	TRBJ2-7	-	-	CATSRDLPQLGTTYEQYF	TGTGCCACCAGCAGAGATCTCCCCCAACTCGGGACAACCTACGAGCAGTACTTC
TRBV3-1	TRBJ1-1	many	TRBD1	CASSQVSDRGMNTEAFF	TGTGCCAGCAGCCAAGTTTCGGACAGGGGGATGAACACTGAAGCTTTCTTT
TRBV7-8	TRBJ2-3	few	-	CASSQTPRGSGDTQYF	TGTGCCAGCAGTCAGACCCCCCGGGGAAGTGGGGATACGCAGTATTTT
TRBV5-1	TRBJ2-1	many	-	CASSSSWEQFF	TGCGCCAGCAGCTCCTCGTGGGAGCAGTTCTTC
TRBV29-1	TRBJ2-5	many	-	CSVVAGQETQYF	TGCAGCGTTGTGGCGGGACAAGAGACCCAGTACTTC
TRBV5-6	TRBJ2-5	many	TRBD1	CASSLGQGSQTQYF	TGTGCCAGCAGCTTGGGACAGGGGTCGCAGACCCAGTACTTC
TRBV6-2/TRBV6-3	TRBJ2-7	-	-	CASSGGGGILYEQYF	TGTGCCAGCAGTGGAGGTGGGGGAATTTTGTACGAGCAGTACTTC
TRBV7-4	TRBJ2-7	few	TRBD1	CASSPGDRGKNEQYF	TGTGCCAGCAGCCCAGGGGACAGGGGGAAGAACGAGCAGTACTTC
TRBV28	TRBJ1-6	many	-	CASSLTGRSPLHF	TGTGCCAGCAGTTTAACAGGGCGATCACCCCTCCACTTT
TRBV28	TRBJ1-1	few	TRBD1	CASSRDRVNTEAFF	TGTGCCAGCAGTCGGGACAGGGTTAACACTGAAGCTTTCTTT
TRBV28	TRBJ1-1	-	TRBD1	CASSLLGQRYEAFF	TGTGCCAGCAGTTTATTGGGACAGAGGTATGAAGCTTTCTTT
TRBV6-2/TRBV6-3	TRBJ1-2	few	TRBD1	CASKIFRGQNYGYTF	TGTGCCAGCAAAATCTTCAGGGGGCAAAACTATGGCTACACCTTC
TRBV6-1	TRBJ1-5	few	-	CASSEAGGNQPQHF	TGTGCCAGCAGTGAAGCCGGCGGCAATCAGCCCCAGCATTTT
TRBV12-3/TRBV12-4	TRBJ2-1	many	-	CASSPIGPNEQFF	TGTGCCAGCAGCCCGATCGGACCCAATGAGCAGTTCTTC
TRBV3-1	TRBJ2-1	many	TRBD2	CASSPPSRGGNNEQFF	TGTGCCAGCAGCCCTCCCTCGCGGGGGGGAAACAATGAGCAGTTCTTC
TRBV4-1	TRBJ2-7	many	-	CASSQETLGEYEQYF	TGCGCCAGCAGCCAAGAAACCCTCGGGGAGTACGAGCAGTACTTC
TRBV11-3	TRBJ1-1	once	-	CASGLMGAAQAFF	TGTGCCAGCGGCTTAATGGGGGCCGCCCAAGCTTTCTTT
TRBV27	TRBJ2-3	few	-	CASSPQRTDTQYF	TGTGCCAGCAGCCCCCAACGCACAGATACGCAGTATTTT
TRBV9	TRBJ2-3	-	-	CASSLSDLGTDTQYF	TGTGCCAGCAGCTTAAGTGACCTCGGCACAGATACGCAGTATTTT
TRBV3-1	TRBJ2-3	many	TRBD2	CASSPVAGGSTDTQYF	TGTGCCAGCAGCCCCGTAGCGGGAGGGAGCACAGATACGCAGTATTTT